The 22 T cell receptor beta chains below come from one sample, sequenced in a study of blood T cell repertoires in COVID-19. TCRdb's copy holds only in-frame clones and misses some; the assay was immunoSEQ multiplex PCR. The table includes 200,000 or so clones, around four fifths detected once. The sample comprised peripheral blood. These receptors originate from a human donor in a cohort sampled during active COVID-19.

The chain has TRBV28 and TRBJ2-7, with TRBD1 matching over 7 bases. Germline CDR1 reads MDHEN; CDR2 reads SYDVKM. The CDR3 contains 17 residues. Trimming at V came to 5 bases and at J to 5 bases, leaving 18 bases not matched to a gene. CDR3 amino acids: CASSSWQSQGISNEQYF. The CDR3 nucleotides read TGTGCCAGCAGTAGTTGGCAATCACAGGGGATCTCGAACGAGCAGTACTTC. Full variable domain (remainder filled in from reference TRBV28 and TRBJ2-7): DVKVTQSSRYLVKRTGEKVFLECVQDMDHENMFWYRQDPGLGLRLIYFSYDVKMKEKGDIPEGYSVSREKKERFSLILESASTNQTSMYLCASSSWQSQGISNEQYFGPGTRLTVT.

This clone was recorded only once. The chain uses TRBV2 and TRBJ2-3, with D possibly TRBD2 on 6 matching bases. CDR1 is SNHLY and CDR2 is FYNNEI in the germline V gene. The CDR3 contains 13 residues. The V end lost 9 bases, the J end lost 2 bases, and 12 bases lay between the germline ends. The CDR3 sequence is CASPGLYTDTQYF. CDR3 nucleotides: TGTGCCAGTCCGGGACTCTACACAGATACGCAGTATTTT.

This rearrangement joins TRBV28 to TRBJ2-5, with D perhaps TRBD1 (6 bases). The CDR3 has 13 residues. The V end lost 6 bases, the J end lost 2 bases, and 10 bases lay between the germline ends. The germline V gene has CDR1 MDHEN and CDR2 SYDVKM. CDR3: CASSRGNQETQYF. In DNA, the CDR3 is TGTGCCAGCAGCAGGGGAAATCAAGAGACCCAGTACTTC. The variable domain in full, completed from reference TRBV28 and TRBJ2-5, reads DVKVTQSSRYLVKRTGEKVFLECVQDMDHENMFWYRQDPGLGLRLIYFSYDVKMKEKGDIPEGYSVSREKKERFSLILESASTNQTSMYLCASSRGNQETQYFGPGTRLLVL.

The V and J genes are TRBV7-9 and TRBJ1-5; 11 positions agree with TRBD1. The trim removed 2 bases at V and 1 base at J, leaving 7 bases unmatched. The CDR3 has 18 amino acids. Germline V CDR1 and CDR2: SEHNR, FQNEAQ (reference sequence). CDR3 amino acids: CASSLNGGTGGSNQPQHF. CDR3 DNA: TGTGCCAGCAGCTTAAACGGAGGGACAGGGGGGAGCAATCAGCCCCAGCATTTT.

This clone was counted between two and nine times. The chain carries TRBV2 and TRBJ2-7; D may be TRBD2 (5 bases). V lost 7 bases and J 6 bases, leaving 16 bases between the germline ends. This CDR3 spans 13 amino acids. Per germline, CDR1 SNHLY and CDR2 FYNNEI. CDR3 sequence: CASTLQLVGEQYF. The CDR3 nucleotides are TGTGCCAGCACCCTCCAACTAGTAGGCGAGCAGTACTTC.

The rearrangement links TRBV7-8 to TRBJ1-5; D ambiguous. Germline CDR1 reads SGHVS; CDR2 reads FQNEAQ. V was pared by 2 bases and J by 1 base, with 12 bases between. The CDR3 covers 16 residues. As DNA, the CDR3 is TGTGCCAGCAGCTTATTCCCACATGGCAGCAATCAGCCCCAGCATTTT. It yields the protein CASSLFPHGSNQPQHF. The variable domain in full, completed from reference TRBV7-8 and TRBJ1-5, reads GAGVSQSPRYKVAKRGQDVALRCDPISGHVSLFWYQQALGQGPEFLTYFQNEAQLDKSGLPSDRFFAERPEGSVSTLKIQRTQQEDSAVYLCASSLFPHGSNQPQHFGDGTRLSIL.

This clone was found once. V is TRBV9 and J is TRBJ1-5, with D possibly TRBD1 on 5 matching bases. The CDR3 contains 15 residues. V gave up 3 bases and J gave up 9 bases, with 19 bases separating them. CDR1 is SGDLS and CDR2 is YYNGEE in the germline V gene. The CDR3 bases are TGTGCCAGCAGCGCCTCCACCTATACGGGGGGGCCCCAGCATTTT. Its protein product is CASSASTYTGGPQHF.

The J gene is TRBJ2-1, the V gene TRBV5-6; 8 nucleotides line up with TRBD2. V shed 1 base, J shed 5 bases, and the junction held 8 bases outside the gene matches. The germline gives CDR1 SGHDT, CDR2 YYEEEE. This CDR3 has 16 amino acids. CDR3 nucleotide sequence: TGTGCCAGCAGCTTGCGGCTCTTTAGCGGGAACAATGAGCAGTTCTTC. Translation gives CASSLRLFSGNNEQFF.

The chain links TRBV6-5 to TRBJ1-2, with TRBD1 matching 12 bases. Germline V gene sequence: CDR1 MNHEY, CDR2 SVGAGI. The CDR3 contains 16 residues. V trimming: 4 bases; J trimming: 6 bases; junction bases outside the gene matches: 9. DNA of the CDR3: TGTGCCAGCAGTTCCGGGACAGGGGGCCCTATGGATGGCTACACCTTC. Amino acid sequence: CASSSGTGGPMDGYTF.

The rearrangement joins TRBV5-1 to TRBJ2-1; 12 positions agree with TRBD2. V lost 4 bases, J lost 5 bases, and 4 bases stayed unmatched. CDR1 SGHRS and CDR2 YFSETQ come from the germline V gene. The CDR3 totals 15 residues. CDR3: CASSPRTSGDNEQFF. CDR3 nucleotide sequence: TGCGCCAGCAGCCCGAGGACTAGCGGGGACAATGAGCAGTTCTTC.

This chain connects TRBV3-1 (or the pseudogene TRBV3-2) to TRBJ1-2; tentatively, D is TRBD1 (6 bases). The CDR3 totals 13 residues. Trimming left V 5 bases short and J 4 bases short, with 11 bases between. Looked up from germline, CDR1 is LGHDT and CDR2 is YNNKEL (reference sequence). Here the CDR3 DNA reads TGTGCCAGCAGCAAGGGGGATCGCTATGGCTACACCTTC. This codes for CASSKGDRYGYTF.

The chain couples TRBV5-1 to TRBJ1-6, with 7 bases identical to TRBD1. V dropped 0 bases and J dropped 8; count of bases not matched to a gene: 2. Germline V gene lookup returns CDR1 SGHRS and CDR2 YFSETQ. The CDR3 extends over 14 amino acids. Here the CDR3 reads CASSLVRGDSPLHF. The CDR3 nucleotides read TGCGCCAGCAGCTTGGTCAGGGGGGATTCACCCCTCCACTTT.

J is TRBJ1-5 and V is TRBV6-2 or TRBV6-3, with 8 bases fitting TRBD1. The CDR3 spans 16 residues. Losses at the gene ends were 6 bases for V and 5 bases for J; bases not matched to a gene: 12. Germline V lookup: CDR1 MNHEY, CDR2 SVGEGT. The DNA of the CDR3 is TGTGCCAGCAGGCCTCAACCTGACAGGGGTTATCAGCCCCAGCATTTT. Translation: CASRPQPDRGYQPQHF.

The V gene is TRBV3-1 (or the pseudogene TRBV3-2), the J gene TRBJ1-4; TRBD1 matches at 7 bases. After removal of 1 base from V and 4 bases from J, the junction contained 6 bases not matched to a gene. The germline CDR1 and CDR2 sequences are LGHDT and YNNKEL (reference sequence). The CDR3 sequence is 16 residues long. The CDR3 region is CASSQATGYDNEKLFF. CDR3 nucleotides: TGTGCCAGCAGCCAAGCGACAGGGTATGATAATGAAAAACTGTTTTTT.

This clone was seen only a few times. The chain links TRBV7-8 to TRBJ1-3, with D hard to call. Trimming took 0 bases from V and 4 from J, leaving 13 bases between them. The length of the CDR3 is 16 residues. Germline lookup yields CDR1 SGHVS and CDR2 FQNEAQ. The CDR3 loop is CASSLAPRGFGNTIYF. The CDR3 DNA sequence: TGTGCCAGCAGCTTAGCGCCCCGAGGGTTCGGAAACACCATATATTTT.

The rearrangement links TRBV19 to TRBJ1-1, with D perhaps matching TRBD1 (5 bases). This CDR3 contains 16 residues. The V gene's germline CDR1 is LNHDA and CDR2 SQIVND (reference sequence). Trimming took 5 bases from V and 1 from J, leaving 17 bases between them. CDR3 amino acids: CASSPNSGLTNTEAFF. CDR3 nucleotides: TGTGCCAGTAGTCCAAATTCGGGACTGACGAACACTGAAGCTTTCTTT.

This sequence joins TRBV19 and TRBJ1-5; TRBD1 is a possible D gene (5 bases). The CDR3 runs 15 residues. Germline lookup yields CDR1 LNHDA and CDR2 SQIVND (reference sequence). Trimming pared 6 bases from V and 1 base from J, leaving 13 bases between. Here the CDR3 reads CASRGVEGSNQPQHF. CDR3 bases: TGTGCCAGTAGAGGAGTGGAGGGGAGCAATCAGCCCCAGCATTTT.

The chain uses TRBV11-2 and TRBJ1-4; D might be TRBD1 (5 bases). Germline V gene lookup returns CDR1 SGHAT and CDR2 FQNNGV. This CDR3 spans 14 amino acids. V was pared by 6 bases and J by 7 bases, with 15 bases between. CDR3 nucleotides: TGTGCCAGCAGTTCGCCGGGGGAAAGTGAAAAACTGTTTTTT. Translated: CASSSPGESEKLFF.

The V call is TRBV6-1, the J call TRBJ2-7; D is perhaps TRBD1 (5 bases). Per germline, CDR1 MNHNS and CDR2 SASEGT. With 0 bases removed from V and 7 bases from J, the gap between germline ends came to 13 bases. This CDR3 spans 14 amino acids. The CDR3 bases are TGTGCCAGCAGTGAAGCGCTAGGGGCGTATGAGCAGTACGTC. It yields the protein CASSEALGAYEQYV.

The gene calls are TRBV2 and TRBJ2-5, with TRBD2 matching 10 bases. V was pared by 8 bases and J by 5 bases, with 14 bases of the junction left unmatched. CDR1 and CDR2 (germline): SNHLY, FYNNEI. The CDR3 has 16 residues. The CDR3 reads CASGANSGRWLETQYF. The CDR3 coding sequence is TGTGCCAGCGGGGCCAATAGCGGGAGGTGGTTGGAGACCCAGTACTTC.

This clone appeared a single time. The J gene is TRBJ2-1, the V gene TRBV25-1, with 8 bases that match TRBD1. Germline-derived CDR1 and CDR2 are MGHDK and SYGVNS. V shed 2 bases and J 8 bases; nucleotides not matched to a gene: 8. CDR3 size: 15 residues. The CDR3 nucleotides are TGTGCCAGCAGTGAAGAGGGACAGGTACTCGATGAGCAGTTCTTC. Protein: CASSEEGQVLDEQFF.

V is TRBV28 and J is TRBJ2-2; D is unclear. The CDR3 is 15 residues long. V shed 2 bases and J shed 3 bases, with 10 bases lying between them. Per the germline V gene, CDR1 is MDHEN and CDR2 is SYDVKM. This CDR3 reads CASSLVQPHTGELFF. The CDR3, as DNA: TGTGCCAGCAGTTTAGTACAGCCTCACACCGGGGAGCTGTTTTTT.